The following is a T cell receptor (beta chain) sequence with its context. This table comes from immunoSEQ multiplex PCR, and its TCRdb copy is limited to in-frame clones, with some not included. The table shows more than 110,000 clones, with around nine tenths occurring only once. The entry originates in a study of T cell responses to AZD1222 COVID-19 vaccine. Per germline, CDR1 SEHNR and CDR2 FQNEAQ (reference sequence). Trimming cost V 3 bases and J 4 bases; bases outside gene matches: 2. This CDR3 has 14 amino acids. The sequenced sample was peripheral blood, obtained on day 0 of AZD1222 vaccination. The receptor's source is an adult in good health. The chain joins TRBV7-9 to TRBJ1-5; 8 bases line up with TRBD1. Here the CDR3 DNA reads TGTGCCAGCAGCTTGACAGGGGCAAATCAGCCCCAGCATTTT. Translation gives CASSLTGANQPQHF.